This T cell receptor beta chain was captured in a study of beta chain features in type 1 diabetes. The wider study: There was similarity between patients and healthy donors in age, gender and cell yields. Study-level findings and limits: A pattern of fewer insertions and more deletions at VDJ junctions was seen in type 1 diabetes patients. Relative to healthy donors, patients appeared to have naive, central memory and Treg TCRB repertoires that were more similar. Researchers report that Type 1 diabetes patients had moderately but significantly shorter TCRB CDR3s across all four CD4+ subsets.

Per the germline V gene, CDR1 is SQVTM and CDR2 is ANQGSEA. V gave up 7 bases and J gave up 4 bases; unmatched junction bases: 6. The CDR3 totals 13 residues. Naive, central memory, regulatory and stem cell-like memory cells within the CD4+ compartment were sorted using CD45RO/CCR7/CD25/CD127/CD95/CD27. This clone was seen more than once but under ten times. What it binds is not known. Other DNA sequences within the sample encode an identical CDR3. Of the isolated RNA, all was reverse transcribed, and so the sequenced material was expressed TCRB transcripts. Sequencing was performed with immunoSEQ multiplex PCR; in TCRdb, only in-frame clones are kept and a portion is missing. The sample consists of a few hundred thousand clones, 16% of them appearing once.

The TCR sequence derives from a man in his thirties or forties with type 1 diabetes. Sequenced material: naive CD4+ T cells from blood. This chain links TRBV29-1 with TRBJ2-1, with 8 bases aligning to TRBD2. The CDR3 loop is CSATSGLYNEQFF. In nucleotides, the CDR3 is TGCAGCGCCACTAGCGGCCTATACAATGAGCAGTTCTTC.